These T cell receptor beta chains were read from a single sample in a study of blood T cell repertoires in COVID-19. TCRdb's copy holds only in-frame clones and misses some; the assay was immunoSEQ multiplex PCR. The sample shows around 110,000 clones, approximately 90% of them seen only once. What was sequenced was peripheral blood. The receptor source for this set is a human donor with active COVID-19. The donor label of this sample is uncertain. The CDR3 runs from the conserved cysteine through the conserved F or W. Fields, in order: V gene, D gene, CDR3 length, clone size, J gene, CDR3 protein, CDR3 DNA. The D gene is left open where the match is weak. Clone size appears in some rows only: once, few, many, or a class for an expanded clone.

V: TRBV11-2; D: .; length: 14; size: .; J: TRBJ1-4; CDR3: CASSSRGSGEKLFF; DNA: TGTGCCAGCAGCTCCCGCGGGTCGGGTGAAAAACTGTTTTTT
V: TRBV7-9; D: TRBD2; length: 16; size: .; J: TRBJ2-7; CDR3: CASSLGSGLEGYEQYF; DNA: TGTGCCAGCAGCTTAGGGTCGGGACTAGAGGGCTACGAGCAGTACTTC
V: TRBV7-2; D: TRBD1; length: 14; size: .; J: TRBJ1-5; CDR3: CASSWTGGDQPQHF; DNA: TGTGCCAGCAGCTGGACAGGGGGGGATCAGCCCCAGCATTTT
V: TRBV11-3; D: .; length: 14; size: .; J: TRBJ2-3; CDR3: CASSRRGGLDTQYF; DNA: TGTGCCAGCAGCCGGAGGGGGGGCCTCGATACGCAGTATTTT
V: TRBV18; D: .; length: 13; size: .; J: TRBJ1-2; CDR3: CASSPDRDYGYTF; DNA: TGTGCCAGCTCGCCGGACAGAGACTATGGCTACACCTTC
V: TRBV5-1; D: TRBD1; length: 14; size: once; J: TRBJ1-1; CDR3: CASTSDRMNTEAFF; DNA: TGCGCCAGCACCTCGGACAGGATGAACACTGAAGCTTTCTTT
V: TRBV9; D: .; length: 14; size: .; J: TRBJ1-1; CDR3: CASSVGSGSTEAFF; DNA: TGTGCCAGCAGCGTAGGTTCGGGGAGCACTGAAGCTTTCTTT
V: TRBV18; D: TRBD1; length: 16; size: few; J: TRBJ1-6; CDR3: CASSLDRGQGNSPLHF; DNA: TGTGCCAGCTCACTGGACAGGGGGCAGGGTAATTCACCCCTCCACTTT
V: TRBV5-1; D: TRBD2; length: 16; size: .; J: TRBJ2-1; CDR3: CASSFVSGGSYNEQFF; DNA: TGCGCCAGCAGCTTTGTTAGCGGGGGCTCCTACAATGAGCAGTTCTTC
V: TRBV7-6; D: .; length: 14; size: .; J: TRBJ2-7; CDR3: CASSLAGSSYEQYF; DNA: TGTGCCAGCAGCTTAGCAGGGAGCTCCTACGAGCAGTACTTC
V: TRBV7-2; D: .; length: 11; size: .; J: TRBJ2-5; CDR3: CASSQQETQYF; DNA: TGTGCCAGCAGTCAGCAAGAGACCCAGTACTTC
V: TRBV6-5; D: TRBD1; length: 14; size: .; J: TRBJ2-7; CDR3: CASSSRSGGPEQYF; DNA: TGTGCCAGCAGTTCCCGCTCAGGGGGCCCCGAGCAGTACTTC
V: TRBV15; D: TRBD2; length: 17; size: .; J: TRBJ2-5; CDR3: CATSRGLAGADQETQYF; DNA: TGTGCCACCAGCAGGGGACTAGCGGGGGCCGACCAAGAGACCCAGTACTTC
V: TRBV28; D: .; length: 15; size: .; J: TRBJ1-5; CDR3: CASSYGGGGNQPQHF; DNA: TGTGCCAGCAGTTACGGGGGAGGAGGCAATCAGCCCCAGCATTTT
V: TRBV25-1; D: .; length: 12; size: .; J: TRBJ1-4; CDR3: CASSDWTGTPDF; DNA: TGTGCCAGCAGTGATTGGACCGGGACACCGGACTTT
V: TRBV3-1/TRBV3-2; D: .; length: 14; size: .; J: TRBJ2-5; CDR3: CASSQRSYQETQYF; DNA: TGTGCCAGCAGCCAACGGAGCTACCAAGAGACCCAGTACTTC
V: TRBV19; D: .; length: 12; size: .; J: TRBJ2-1; CDR3: CASSQGGNEQFF; DNA: TGTGCCAGTAGTCAGGGTGGCAATGAGCAGTTCTTC
V: TRBV5-4; D: .; length: 15; size: once; J: TRBJ1-6; CDR3: CASSLELGAGSPLHF; DNA: TGTGCCAGCAGCTTGGAACTGGGGGCTGGCTCACCCCTCCACTTT
V: TRBV6-5; D: .; length: 16; size: .; J: TRBJ1-1; CDR3: CASSYSWQGRNTEAFF; DNA: TGTGCCAGCAGTTACTCGTGGCAGGGCAGGAACACTGAAGCTTTCTTT
V: TRBV5-1; D: .; length: 15; size: .; J: TRBJ2-1; CDR3: CASSLEQLGANEQFF; DNA: TGCGCCAGCAGCTTGGAACAATTGGGAGCCAATGAGCAGTTCTTC
V: TRBV2; D: .; length: 11; size: .; J: TRBJ2-3; CDR3: CASTSTDTQYF; DNA: TGTGCCAGCACAAGCACAGATACGCAGTATTTT
V: TRBV2; D: TRBD1; length: 15; size: .; J: TRBJ2-2; CDR3: CASRSDRGSTGELFF; DNA: TGTGCCAGCAGGTCAGACAGGGGAAGCACCGGGGAGCTGTTTTTT
V: TRBV5-1; D: .; length: 16; size: few; J: TRBJ1-3; CDR3: CASSNNVPTSGNTIYF; DNA: TGCGCCAGCAGCAATAATGTCCCCACATCTGGAAACACCATATATTTT
V: TRBV7-9; D: TRBD1; length: 12; size: .; J: TRBJ2-7; CDR3: CASSPTGDEQYF; DNA: TGTGCCAGCAGCCCTACAGGGGACGAGCAGTACTTC
V: TRBV18; D: .; length: 17; size: .; J: TRBJ1-3; CDR3: CASSPPQIHLSGNTIYF; DNA: TGTGCCAGCTCACCACCCCAAATACACCTCTCTGGAAACACCATATATTTT
V: TRBV7-3; D: .; length: 13; size: .; J: TRBJ2-5; CDR3: CASSLSGVETQYF; DNA: TGTGCCAGCAGCTTATCGGGGGTAGAGACCCAGTACTTC
V: TRBV29-1; D: TRBD1; length: 12; size: .; J: TRBJ1-1; CDR3: CSARQGSTEAFF; DNA: TGCAGCGCCCGACAGGGCTCCACTGAAGCTTTCTTT
V: TRBV7-2; D: TRBD1; length: 17; size: .; J: TRBJ2-1; CDR3: CASSPRGGTGTYNEQFF; DNA: TGTGCCAGCAGCCCAAGGGGGGGGACAGGGACCTACAATGAGCAGTTCTTC
V: TRBV5-1; D: .; length: 16; size: .; J: TRBJ2-2; CDR3: CASSMNRLRGTGELFF; DNA: TGCGCCAGCAGCATGAACAGGCTACGGGGGACCGGGGAGCTGTTTTTT
V: TRBV20-1; D: .; length: 11; size: .; J: TRBJ1-2; CDR3: CSGRSGKGYTF; DNA: TGCAGTGGACGGTCAGGGAAGGGCTACACCTTC
V: TRBV19; D: TRBD1; length: 15; size: few; J: TRBJ1-3; CDR3: CASSPGQGDGNTIYF; DNA: TGTGCCAGTAGTCCTGGACAGGGTGATGGAAACACCATATATTTT
V: TRBV7-9; D: .; length: 14; size: .; J: TRBJ1-5; CDR3: CASSLDGQSSPQHF; DNA: TGTGCCAGCAGCTTAGATGGACAGTCATCGCCCCAGCATTTT
V: TRBV28; D: .; length: 16; size: .; J: TRBJ1-6; CDR3: CASSFGGGLSNSPLHF; DNA: TGTGCCAGCAGTTTCGGAGGCGGGCTTAGTAATTCACCCCTCCACTTT
V: TRBV5-1; D: .; length: 14; size: .; J: TRBJ1-2; CDR3: CASSLVGQAYGYTF; DNA: TGCGCCAGCAGCTTGGTGGGGCAGGCCTATGGCTACACCTTC
V: TRBV9; D: TRBD1; length: 16; size: .; J: TRBJ2-5; CDR3: CASSVGLTGGQETQYF; DNA: TGTGCCAGCAGCGTAGGGCTAACAGGGGGCCAAGAGACCCAGTACTTC
V: TRBV12-3/TRBV12-4; D: .; length: 13; size: .; J: TRBJ2-2; CDR3: CASSLGGTGELFF; DNA: TGTGCCAGCAGTTTAGGAGGGACCGGGGAGCTGTTTTTT
V: TRBV4-2; D: .; length: 16; size: once; J: TRBJ2-3; CDR3: CASSQGQGRGTDTQYF; DNA: TGTGCCAGCAGCCAAGGACAGGGGAGGGGAACAGATACGCAGTATTTT
V: TRBV5-1; D: .; length: 14; size: .; J: TRBJ2-7; CDR3: CASSYRDTLSEQYF; DNA: TGCGCCAGCAGTTACCGGGACACACTCTCGGAGCAGTACTTC
V: TRBV6-5; D: .; length: 13; size: .; J: TRBJ1-6; CDR3: CASRDVGQSPLHF; DNA: TGTGCCAGCAGGGACGTGGGGCAGTCACCCCTCCACTTT
V: TRBV15; D: .; length: 16; size: .; J: TRBJ2-5; CDR3: CATSDSHGLTKETQYF; DNA: TGTGCCACCAGCGATAGCCACGGACTAACTAAAGAGACCCAGTACTTC
V: TRBV9; D: .; length: 14; size: .; J: TRBJ2-5; CDR3: CASSVDGSVETQYF; DNA: TGTGCCAGCAGCGTAGATGGTAGTGTCGAGACCCAGTACTTC
V: TRBV27; D: TRBD1; length: 17; size: .; J: TRBJ2-7; CDR3: CASSLIPGTGPSYEQYF; DNA: TGTGCCAGCAGTCTTATTCCCGGGACAGGCCCTTCCTACGAGCAGTACTTC
V: TRBV6-5; D: TRBD1; length: 12; size: .; J: TRBJ1-5; CDR3: CASRQGNQPQHF; DNA: TGTGCCAGCAGACAGGGGAATCAGCCCCAGCATTTT
V: TRBV7-2; D: TRBD1; length: 15; size: .; J: TRBJ2-3; CDR3: CASSFRDRGTDTQYF; DNA: TGTGCCAGCAGCTTTAGGGACAGGGGTACAGATACGCAGTATTTT
V: TRBV7-9; D: .; length: 14; size: few; J: TRBJ1-1; CDR3: CASSFIQGNTEAFF; DNA: TGTGCCAGCAGCTTTATACAGGGGAACACTGAAGCTTTCTTT
V: TRBV27; D: .; length: 14; size: once; J: TRBJ1-6; CDR3: CASSLLANNSPLHF; DNA: TGTGCCAGCAGTTTATTAGCAAATAATTCACCCCTCCACTTT